Listed below are T cell receptor beta chains from one sample, sequenced in a study of CD8 T cells in ankylosing spondylitis. TCRdb processed the 5' RACE reads anew with MiXCR; each CDR3 protein has one entry. The profile shows about 800,000 distinct CDR3 sequences, around 11% of them singletons. The sample consisted of blood, either unsorted or a sorted T cell fraction (not recorded which). The receptors stem from a male donor with ankylosing spondylitis. CDR3s include the opening cysteine and the closing phenylalanine or tryptophan. A D gene is named only where the DNA matches it firmly. Size is stated for part of the rows, as once, few or many counts, or as a class when the clone is expanded.

v_gene	d_gene	abundance	j_gene	len	CDR3aa	CDR3nt
TRBV27	NA	few	TRBJ1-3	15	CASSPFPGSGNTIYF	TGTGCCAGCAGCCCGTTCCCTGGCTCTGGAAACACCATATATTTT
TRBV7-2	NA	many	TRBJ1-5	14	CASSMTGINGPQHF	TGTGCCAGCAGCATGACAGGCATCAATGGGCCCCAGCATTTT
TRBV20-1	NA	NA	TRBJ2-2	13	CSARLVRYGELFF	TGCAGTGCGAGACTAGTCCGGTACGGGGAGCTGTTTTTT
TRBV20-1	TRBD2	many	TRBJ2-5	15	CSAMRLAGGRKTQYF	TGCAGTGCTATGAGACTAGCGGGAGGTAGAAAGACCCAGTACTTC
TRBV12-3/TRBV12-4	NA	many	TRBJ1-3	13	CASSRAGGNTIYF	TGTGCCAGCAGCCGCGCCGGGGGAAACACCATATATTTT
TRBV6-1	TRBD1	few	TRBJ2-7	15	CASRTPGQGSYEQYF	TGTGCCAGCAGAACACCGGGACAGGGGTCCTACGAGCAGTACTTC
TRBV28	NA	few	TRBJ1-3	14	CASSSPTLRNTIYF	TGTGCCAGCAGTTCTCCGACTTTGAGGAACACCATATATTTT
TRBV20-1	NA	many	TRBJ2-3	13	CSRPGRGTDTQYF	TGCAGCCGCCCAGGGCGGGGCACAGATACGCAGTATTTT
TRBV28	NA	NA	TRBJ2-5	14	CASKATGGLETQYF	TGTGCCAGCAAGGCCACGGGGGGCCTTGAGACCCAGTACTTC
TRBV7-9	TRBD1	NA	TRBJ2-5	13	CASSSTGETAQYF	TGTGCCAGCAGTTCGACAGGGGAAACGGCCCAGTACTTC
TRBV7-2	NA	NA	TRBJ2-7	11	CASSSKWQQYF	TGTGCCAGCAGCTCTAAATGGCAACAGTACTTC
TRBV10-3	TRBD1	once	TRBJ1-5	17	CAISEDRGLLSNQPQHF	TGTGCCATCAGTGAGGACAGGGGACTACTTAGCAATCAGCCCCAGCATTTT
TRBV6-2/TRBV6-3	TRBD1	NA	TRBJ2-7	14	CASSYEQGAGEQYF	TGTGCCAGCAGTTACGAACAGGGGGCAGGGGAGCAGTACTTC
TRBV18	NA	NA	TRBJ2-1	13	CASSPTIDNEQFF	TGTGCCAGCTCACCAACGATCGACAATGAGCAGTTCTTC
TRBV6-5	NA	few	TRBJ1-3	15	CASSYGGLSGNTIYF	TGTGCCAGCAGTTACGGGGGGCTCTCTGGAAACACCATATATTTT
TRBV28	NA	NA	TRBJ2-7	14	CASSALQGSYEQYF	TGTGCCAGCAGTGCCTTACAGGGATCCTACGAGCAGTACTTC
TRBV5-1	TRBD2	many	TRBJ2-7	15	CASSPVSGTRFEQYF	TGCGCCAGCAGTCCGGTCAGCGGGACCCGGTTCGAGCAGTACTTC
TRBV18	NA	many	TRBJ2-1	13	CASSPPGHNEQFF	TGTGCCAGCTCACCACCGGGCCACAATGAGCAGTTCTTC
TRBV6-5	NA	NA	TRBJ2-3	15	CASRYQGLGTDTQYF	TGTGCCAGCAGGTACCAGGGGCTAGGCACAGATACGCAGTATTTT
TRBV15	TRBD2	NA	TRBJ2-5	16	CATSRRSGSGVETQYF	TGTGCCACCAGCAGAAGAAGCGGGAGCGGCGTAGAGACCCAGTACTTC
TRBV7-8	TRBD2	many	TRBJ2-5	14	CASIRAGGVETQYF	TGTGCCAGCATTCGGGCGGGAGGCGTAGAGACCCAGTACTTC
TRBV7-2	NA	few	TRBJ2-7	15	CASSLALRGGYEQYF	TGTGCCAGCAGCTTAGCACTCCGAGGGGGCTACGAGCAGTACTTC
TRBV6-1	NA	few	TRBJ1-4	15	CASNGAVATNEKLFF	TGTGCCAGCAATGGCGCGGTTGCAACTAATGAAAAACTGTTTTTT
TRBV12-3/TRBV12-4	NA	NA	TRBJ1-3	15	CASSPREYSGNTIYF	TGTGCCAGCAGCCCCAGGGAATACTCTGGAAACACCATATATTTT
TRBV20-1	NA	few	TRBJ2-7	12	CSANSGVSEQYF	TGCAGTGCTAATAGCGGAGTAAGCGAGCAGTACTTC
TRBV10-2	NA	many	TRBJ2-5	14	CASRGTSNLETQYF	TGCGCCAGCAGGGGGACCAGTAACCTAGAGACCCAGTACTTC
TRBV6-1	NA	few	TRBJ2-7	14	CASRTALTTTEQYF	TGTGCCAGCAGGACAGCACTCACAACGACCGAGCAGTACTTC
TRBV4-2	NA	NA	TRBJ1-4	15	CASSQGGLSNEKLFF	TGTGCCAGCAGCCAAGGGGGACTGTCTAATGAAAAACTGTTTTTT
TRBV7-2	TRBD1	few	TRBJ2-2	13	CASSKTGAGELFF	TGTGCCAGCAGCAAGACAGGGGCCGGGGAGCTGTTTTTT
TRBV11-1	NA	NA	TRBJ2-1	15	CASTTLRGSYNEQFF	TGTGCCAGCACTACTCTCCGGGGCTCCTACAATGAGCAGTTCTTC
TRBV3-1	NA	few	TRBJ2-5	15	CASSQVAVGQETQYF	TGTGCCAGCAGCCAAGTTGCGGTCGGCCAAGAGACCCAGTACTTC
TRBV29-1	NA	few	TRBJ2-1	11	CSALGVRKQFF	TGCAGCGCCCTAGGGGTAAGGAAGCAGTTCTTC
TRBV7-2	NA	many	TRBJ2-7	13	CASSLKGSNEQYF	TGTGCCAGCAGCCTAAAAGGGTCCAACGAGCAGTACTTC
TRBV7-2	NA	NA	TRBJ1-2	13	CASSLEGMGGYTF	TGTGCCAGCAGCTTAGAAGGGATGGGTGGCTACACCTTC
TRBV6-6	NA	NA	TRBJ2-3	12	CVSSTSDNTQYF	TGTGTCAGCAGCACCTCAGATAATACGCAGTATTTT
TRBV30	NA	NA	TRBJ1-1	13	CALLMVLGTEAFF	TGTGCCCTCCTGATGGTATTGGGGACTGAAGCTTTCTTT
TRBV29-1	NA	many	TRBJ2-3	12	CSPRESTDTQYF	TGCAGCCCTCGGGAGAGCACAGATACGCAGTATTTT
TRBV20-1	NA	NA	TRBJ1-2	13	CSATLRDPYGYTF	TGCAGTGCTACCTTACGGGACCCATATGGCTACACCTTC
TRBV4-3	NA	few	TRBJ1-3	14	CASSLQGNGNTIYF	TGCGCCAGCAGCCTACAGGGAAATGGAAACACCATATATTTT
TRBV4-2	NA	few	TRBJ2-2	16	CASSQAGSSKAGELFF	TGTGCCAGCAGCCAAGCGGGGTCTAGCAAGGCCGGGGAGCTGTTTTTT
TRBV20-1	TRBD1	few	TRBJ2-1	15	CSARDPGGTGDEQFF	TGCAGTGCTAGAGATCCAGGGGGAACCGGGGATGAGCAGTTCTTC
TRBV4-1	NA	NA	TRBJ1-2	14	CASSQEVTVYGYTF	TGCGCCAGCAGCCAAGAGGTAACAGTCTATGGCTACACCTTC
TRBV18	NA	few	TRBJ1-1	14	CASSPPGFYTEAFF	TGTGCCAGCTCACCACCGGGGTTCTACACTGAAGCTTTCTTT
TRBV5-5	NA	few	TRBJ2-1	16	CASSLGWKGELNEQFF	TGTGCCAGCAGCTTGGGGTGGAAAGGGGAGCTGAATGAGCAGTTCTTC
TRBV20-1	TRBD2	NA	TRBJ2-3	13	CSALAGGQFAQYF	TGCAGTGCTTTAGCGGGGGGGCAATTTGCGCAGTATTTT
TRBV7-2	NA	NA	TRBJ2-2	14	CASSSNLNTGELFF	TGTGCCAGCAGCTCAAATTTGAACACCGGGGAGCTGTTTTTT